This TCR beta chain was profiled in a study of molecular identifiers for immune sequencing clone quantification. General study results and limits: In CMV-specific effectors, clones above 20 copies held over 99% of molecules; naive, under 1%.

Every naive CD8 library was made from between about 20,000 and 1,000,000 sorted cells with 10%, 30% or 50% RNA. Sorting recovered naive CD8 T cells on a CD8+CD4-CCR7+CD45RA+ profile. This clonotype occurred a few times. The target antigen is unknown. The authors built bulk TCR libraries by previously described methods with listed TCR primers. Using its own MiXCR run on the PCR reads, TCRdb lists one record per CDR3 protein. The sample consists of 400,000 to 600,000 distinct CDR3 sequences, roughly 24% of them appearing once. The CDR3 spans 16 residues. Germline V gene lookup returns CDR1 LGHNA and CDR2 YSLEER. Trimming cost V 6 bases and J 6 bases, with 24 bases left between them.

The V and J genes are TRBV4-3 and TRBJ2-7; D not certain. The sample consisted of naive CD8+ T cells from blood, with Jurkat cell RNA spiked in. As for subset: FACS-sorted CD8+CD4-CCR7+CD45RA+ naive T cells. The receptor was isolated from a human donor in good health. Some libraries in this study had Jurkat cell RNA spiked in. The CDR3 nucleotides read TGCGCCAGCAGAAGGAGCGTTGTGAGAGCTGGTGGCGAGCAGTACTTC. Protein product: CASRRSVVRAGGEQYF.